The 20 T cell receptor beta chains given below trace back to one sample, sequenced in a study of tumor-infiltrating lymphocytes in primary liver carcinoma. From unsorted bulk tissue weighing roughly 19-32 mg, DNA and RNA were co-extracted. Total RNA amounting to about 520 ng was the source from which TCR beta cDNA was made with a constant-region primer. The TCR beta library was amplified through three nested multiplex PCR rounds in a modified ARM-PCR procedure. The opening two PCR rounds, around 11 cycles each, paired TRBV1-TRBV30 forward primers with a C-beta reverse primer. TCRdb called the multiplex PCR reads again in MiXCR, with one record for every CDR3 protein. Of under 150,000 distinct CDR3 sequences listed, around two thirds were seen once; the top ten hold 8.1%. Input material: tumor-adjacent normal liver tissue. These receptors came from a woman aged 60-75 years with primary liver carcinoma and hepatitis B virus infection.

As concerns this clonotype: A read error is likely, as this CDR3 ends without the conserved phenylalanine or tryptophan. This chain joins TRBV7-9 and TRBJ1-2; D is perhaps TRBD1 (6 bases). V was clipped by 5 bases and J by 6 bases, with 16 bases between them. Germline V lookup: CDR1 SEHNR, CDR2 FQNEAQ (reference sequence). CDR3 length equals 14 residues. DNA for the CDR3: TGTGCCAGCAGCCTCGGGACAAGGGGTGATGGCTACACCCTC. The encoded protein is CASSLGTRGDGYTL.

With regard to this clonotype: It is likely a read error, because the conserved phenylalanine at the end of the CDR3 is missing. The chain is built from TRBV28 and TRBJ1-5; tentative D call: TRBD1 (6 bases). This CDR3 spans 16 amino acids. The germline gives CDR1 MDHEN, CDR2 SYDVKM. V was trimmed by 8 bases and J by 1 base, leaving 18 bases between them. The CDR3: CASDRSRGASNQPQHS. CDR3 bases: TGTGCCAGCGATCGCTCGCGGGGGGCAAGCAATCAGCCCCAGCATTCT.

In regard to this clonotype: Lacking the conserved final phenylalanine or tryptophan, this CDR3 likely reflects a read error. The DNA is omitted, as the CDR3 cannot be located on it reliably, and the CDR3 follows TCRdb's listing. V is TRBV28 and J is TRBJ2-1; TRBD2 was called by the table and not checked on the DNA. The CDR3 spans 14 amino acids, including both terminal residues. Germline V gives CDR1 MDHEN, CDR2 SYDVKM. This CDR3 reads CASYSSGMGNEHFI.

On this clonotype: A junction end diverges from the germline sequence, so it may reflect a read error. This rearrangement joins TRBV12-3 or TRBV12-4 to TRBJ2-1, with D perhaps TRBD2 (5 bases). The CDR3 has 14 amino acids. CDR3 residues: CASSLLVVFDEQFF. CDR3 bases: TGTGCCAGTAGTTTACTAGTGGTCTTTGATGAGCAGTTCTTC.

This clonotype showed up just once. In DNA, the CDR3 is TGTGGTAGCAGCTTAGAGGGAGGGGAGGAGGAGACCCAGTACTTC. This translates into CGSSLEGGEEETQYF. This sequence joins TRBV11-2 and TRBJ2-5; 7 bases are shared with TRBD2. CDR3 length: 15 amino acids. The germline CDR1 and CDR2 sequences are SGHAT and FQNNGV.

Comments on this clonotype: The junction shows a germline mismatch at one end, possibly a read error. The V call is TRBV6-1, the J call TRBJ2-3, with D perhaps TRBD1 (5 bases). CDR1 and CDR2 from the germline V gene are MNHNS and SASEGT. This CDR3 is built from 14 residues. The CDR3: CVSRVLSNTDTQYF. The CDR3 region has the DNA TGTGTCAGCAGGGTCCTGTCAAACACAGATACGCAGTATTTT.

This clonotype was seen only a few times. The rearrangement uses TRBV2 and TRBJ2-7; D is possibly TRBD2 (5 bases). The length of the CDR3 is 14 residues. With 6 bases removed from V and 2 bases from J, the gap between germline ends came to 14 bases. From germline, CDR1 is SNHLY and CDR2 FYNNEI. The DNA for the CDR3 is TGTGCCAGCAGAGCCGACTATTTCCCCTACGAGCAGTACTTC. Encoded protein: CASRADYFPYEQYF.

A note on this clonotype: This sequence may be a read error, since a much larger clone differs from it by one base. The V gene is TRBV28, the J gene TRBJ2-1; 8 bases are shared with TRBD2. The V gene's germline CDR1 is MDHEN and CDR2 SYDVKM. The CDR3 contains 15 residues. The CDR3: CTSSFHSGSKNEQFF. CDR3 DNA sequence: TGTACCAGCAGTTTCCACAGCGGGAGTAAAAATGAGCAGTTCTTC. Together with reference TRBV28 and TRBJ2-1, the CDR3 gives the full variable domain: DVKVTQSSRYLVKRTGEKVFLECVQDMDHENMFWYRQDPGLGLRLIYFSYDVKMKEKGDIPEGYSVSREKKERFSLILESASTNQTSMYLCTSSFHSGSKNEQFFGPGTRLTVL.

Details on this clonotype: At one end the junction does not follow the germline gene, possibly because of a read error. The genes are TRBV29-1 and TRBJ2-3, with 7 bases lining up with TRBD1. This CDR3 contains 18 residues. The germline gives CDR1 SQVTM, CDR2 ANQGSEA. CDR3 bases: TGCAGCATTGAAGGACAGGTCGTGGGTAGGTGGAGGACAGATACGCACTATTTT. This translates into CSIEGQVVGRWRTDTHYF.

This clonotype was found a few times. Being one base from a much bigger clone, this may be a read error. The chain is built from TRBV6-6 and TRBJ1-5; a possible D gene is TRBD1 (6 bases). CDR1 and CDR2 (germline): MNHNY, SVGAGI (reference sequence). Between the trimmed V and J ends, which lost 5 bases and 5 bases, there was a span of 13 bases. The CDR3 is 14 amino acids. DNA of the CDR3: TGTGCCAGCAGTCGAGGACAGATATATCAGCCCCAGCATTTT. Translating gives CASSRGQIYQPQHF.

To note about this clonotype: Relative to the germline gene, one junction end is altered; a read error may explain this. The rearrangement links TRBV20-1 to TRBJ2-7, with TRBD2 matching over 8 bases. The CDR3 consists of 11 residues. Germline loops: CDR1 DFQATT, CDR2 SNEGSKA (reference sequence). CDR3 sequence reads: CSAIDQREQHF. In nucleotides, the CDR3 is TGCAGTGCCATAGACCAGCGGGAGCAGCACTTC.

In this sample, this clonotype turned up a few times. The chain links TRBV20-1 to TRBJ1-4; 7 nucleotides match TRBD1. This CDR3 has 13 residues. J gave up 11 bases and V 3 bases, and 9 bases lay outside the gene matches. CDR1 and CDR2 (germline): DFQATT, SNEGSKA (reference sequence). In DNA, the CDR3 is TGCAGTGCTAGTGACAGGGCGCTAGTTAAACTGTTTTTT. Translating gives CSASDRALVKLFF.

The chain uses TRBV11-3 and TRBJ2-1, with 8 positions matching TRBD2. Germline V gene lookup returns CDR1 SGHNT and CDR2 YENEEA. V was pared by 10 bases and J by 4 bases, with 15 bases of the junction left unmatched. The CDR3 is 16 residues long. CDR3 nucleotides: TGTGCCAATAGCGCAACTAGCGGAGGCCAATACAATGAGCAGTTCTTC. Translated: CANSATSGGQYNEQFF.

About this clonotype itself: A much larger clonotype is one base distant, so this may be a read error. CDR3 protein: CASNLKPGLAGAGEQFF. For the CDR3, the DNA is TGTGCCAGCAACTTAAAACCGGGACTAGCGGGAGCAGGTGAGCAGTTCTTC. This chain joins TRBV5-6 and TRBJ2-1; 14 bases are a match to TRBD2. Germline loops: CDR1 SGHDT, CDR2 YYEEEE. The length of the CDR3 is 17 residues. Trimming at V came to 6 bases and at J to 9 bases, leaving 14 bases not matched to a gene.

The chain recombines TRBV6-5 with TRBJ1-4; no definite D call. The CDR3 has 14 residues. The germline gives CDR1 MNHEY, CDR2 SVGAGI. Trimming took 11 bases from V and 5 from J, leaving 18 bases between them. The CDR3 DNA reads TGTGCCTACAGCCAAACCCGGGGAAATGAAAAACTGTTTTTT. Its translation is CAYSQTRGNEKLFF.

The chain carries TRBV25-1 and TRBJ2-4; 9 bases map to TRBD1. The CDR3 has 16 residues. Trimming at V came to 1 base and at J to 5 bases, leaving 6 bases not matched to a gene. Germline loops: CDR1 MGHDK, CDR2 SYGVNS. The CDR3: CASSESTGGVENIQYF. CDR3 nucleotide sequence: TGTGCCAGCAGTGAATCTACAGGGGGCGTCGAAAACATTCAGTACTTC. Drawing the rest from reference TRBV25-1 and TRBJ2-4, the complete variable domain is EADIYQTPRYLVIGTGKKITLECSQTMGHDKMYWYQQDPGMELHLIHYSYGVNSTEKGDLSSESTVSRIRTEHFPLTLESARPSHTSQYLCASSESTGGVENIQYFGAGTRLSVL.

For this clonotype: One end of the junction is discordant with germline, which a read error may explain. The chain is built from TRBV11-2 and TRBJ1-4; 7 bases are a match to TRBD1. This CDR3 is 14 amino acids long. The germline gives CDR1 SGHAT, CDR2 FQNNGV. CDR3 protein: CSSSLGTALGRLFF. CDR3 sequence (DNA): TGTTCCAGCAGCTTAGGGACAGCTCTAGGAAGACTGTTTTTT. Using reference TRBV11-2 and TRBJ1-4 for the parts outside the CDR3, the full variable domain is EAGVAQSPRYKIIEKRQSVAFWCNPISGHATLYWYQQILGQGPKLLIQFQNNGVVDDSQLPKDRFSAERLKGVDSTLKIQPAKLEDSAVYLCSSSLGTALGRLFFGSGTQLSVL.

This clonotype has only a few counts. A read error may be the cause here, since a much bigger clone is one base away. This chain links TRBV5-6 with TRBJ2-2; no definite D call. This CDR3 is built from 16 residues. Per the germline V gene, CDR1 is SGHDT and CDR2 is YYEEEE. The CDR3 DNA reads TGTGTCAGCAGCTTGGATCCGGATAGCCGGACCGGGGAGCTGTTTTTT. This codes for CVSSLDPDSRTGELFF.

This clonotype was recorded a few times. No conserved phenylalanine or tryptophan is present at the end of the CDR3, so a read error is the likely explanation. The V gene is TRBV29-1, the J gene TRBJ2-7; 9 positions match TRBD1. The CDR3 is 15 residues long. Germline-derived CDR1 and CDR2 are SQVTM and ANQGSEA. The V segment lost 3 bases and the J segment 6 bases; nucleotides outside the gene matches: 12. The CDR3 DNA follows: TGCAGCGTTGAGGGACCCTTTACAGGGGGCTGCGAGCAGTACCTT. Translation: CSVEGPFTGGCEQYL.

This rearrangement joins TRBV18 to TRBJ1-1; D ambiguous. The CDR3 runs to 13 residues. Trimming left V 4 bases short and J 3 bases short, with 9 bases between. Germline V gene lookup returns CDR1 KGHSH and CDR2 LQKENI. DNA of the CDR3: TGTGCCAGCTCACTCCGGGTGGACACTGAAGCTTTCTTT. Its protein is CASSLRVDTEAFF.